The 31 T cell receptor beta chains presented below share a single source sample, sequenced in a study of Siglec-9 on CD8 T cells in melanoma (dated by TCRdb to between 2018 and 2021). Library preparation employed the immunoSEQ multiplex PCR assay. What TCRdb holds here is the immuneACCESS table cut down to in-frame rearrangements. Part of the clones is not present; checked against another copy, under half of the missing clones reflect an unresolved V gene, and the others are unexplained. The sample table lists about 36,000 clones, about four fifths of them with a count of one. Together, the top ten hold approximately 1.7% of the sample. Sequencing was carried out using Siglec-9- CD8+ T cells sorted from blood. The sample's cell subset or site label, in plain terms: CD8 T cells lacking Siglec-9. The receptors shown here come from a human donor in good health.

This chain links TRBV7-3 with TRBJ2-3; 10 bases line up with TRBD1. Per the germline V gene, CDR1 is SGHTA and CDR2 is FQGTGA. The length of the CDR3 is 15 residues. Trimming at V came to 5 bases and at J to 3 bases, leaving 5 bases not matched to a gene. The CDR3 reads CASSPTGGRTDTQYF. The CDR3 region has the DNA TGTGCCAGCAGCCCGACAGGGGGCAGGACAGATACGCAGTATTTT.

The chain recombines TRBV28 with TRBJ1-5, with D hard to call. Per the germline V gene, CDR1 is MDHEN and CDR2 is SYDVKM. CDR3 size: 16 residues. Trimming removed 6 bases from V and 2 bases from J, with 17 bases in between. CDR3 amino acids: CASRPTQFKGNQPQHF. The CDR3, as DNA: TGTGCCAGCAGGCCCACACAATTTAAGGGCAATCAGCCCCAGCATTTT.

The V and J genes are TRBV7-9 and TRBJ2-4; D call uncertain. CDR1 is SEHNR and CDR2 is FQNEAQ in the germline V gene (reference sequence). This CDR3 has 13 residues. V was trimmed by 3 bases and J by 4 bases, leaving 7 bases between them. This CDR3 reads CASSLAGKNIQYF. Written as DNA, the CDR3 is TGTGCCAGCAGCTTGGCTGGAAAAAACATTCAGTACTTC.

The chain is built from TRBV11-2 and TRBJ1-3; 7 bases match TRBD1. The J segment lost 5 bases and the V segment lost 8 bases, leaving 9 bases of the junction unmatched. This CDR3 region has 14 residues. The germline CDR1 and CDR2 sequences are SGHAT and FQNNGV. The CDR3 DNA sequence: TGTGCCAGCGCCCGGGCAGGGGGTAGAAACACCATATATTTT. It is translated as CASARAGGRNTIYF.

The J gene is TRBJ2-7, the V gene TRBV5-6; possible D gene TRBD2, 6 bases. The CDR3 consists of 14 residues. Germline CDR1 SGHDT, CDR2 YYEEEE. V was pared by 0 bases and J by 0 bases, with 7 bases between. Written as DNA, the CDR3 is TGTGCCAGCAGCTTGGGCGGGAACTCCTACGAGCAGTACTTC. Translated: CASSLGGNSYEQYF.

V is TRBV27 and J is TRBJ1-1; 8 nucleotides line up with TRBD1. The germline gives CDR1 MNHEY, CDR2 SMNVEV (reference sequence). The CDR3 is made up of 13 amino acids. With 8 bases clipped from V and 3 bases from J, the junction kept 5 bases outside the gene matches. In nucleotides, the CDR3 is TGTGCCAGCGGTGGACAGGGATACACTGAAGCTTTCTTT. Translation: CASGGQGYTEAFF.

J is TRBJ2-7 and V is TRBV7-8; D may be TRBD1 (6 bases). The CDR3 length is 13 residues. Germline CDR1 and CDR2: SGHVS and FQNEAQ. Trimming cost V 0 bases and J 5 bases, with 8 bases left between them. The CDR3 here is CASSLAGGNEQYF. The CDR3, as DNA: TGTGCCAGCAGCTTAGCAGGGGGAAACGAGCAGTACTTC.

The gene calls are TRBV19 and TRBJ2-7, with 12 bases lining up with TRBD2. V was pared by 3 bases and J by 4 bases, with 4 bases of the junction left unmatched. The CDR3 totals 15 residues. Germline assignment: CDR1 LNHDA and CDR2 SQIVND (reference sequence). DNA for the CDR3: TGTGCCAGTAGTATCGGACTAGCGGGGATGTACGAGCAGTACTTC. Translated, it gives CASSIGLAGMYEQYF.

The chain recombines TRBV9 with TRBJ2-5; TRBD2 matches 8 bases. This CDR3 region has 15 residues. Trimming removed 3 bases from V and 5 bases from J; junction bases left unmatched: 9. Germline CDR1 reads SGDLS; CDR2 reads YYNGEE. The CDR3 is CASSAGTSRIETQYF. CDR3 in DNA: TGTGCCAGCAGCGCGGGGACTAGTCGCATCGAGACCCAGTACTTC.

The table lists this clone with a few counts. The gene calls are TRBV21-1 and TRBJ1-4. TRBV21-1 is labeled a pseudogene. There are 14 residues in the CDR3. In DNA form, the CDR3 reads TGTGCCAGCAGCAAAGCTGGCCGAGTAGAAAAACTGTTTTTT. Residues: CASSKAGRVEKLFF.

The chain has TRBV28 and TRBJ1-1, with 8 bases matching TRBD1. From germline, CDR1 is MDHEN and CDR2 SYDVKM. The CDR3 consists of 16 residues. The V gene end was trimmed by 5 bases and the J gene end by 3 bases; junction bases not matched to a gene: 11. The CDR3 DNA reads as TGTGCCAGCAGTCGTTGGTATCAGGGGGCTGACACTGAAGCTTTCTTT. This gives the protein CASSRWYQGADTEAFF.

This chain uses TRBV27 with TRBJ1-2, with 10 nucleotides matching TRBD1. Germline V gene sequence: CDR1 MNHEY, CDR2 SMNVEV (reference sequence). V was pared by 5 bases and J by 3 bases, with 12 bases of the junction left unmatched. The CDR3 totals 17 residues. CDR3 loop: CASSDHGTGEIDYGYTF. In DNA, the CDR3 is TGTGCCAGCAGTGACCACGGGACAGGGGAGATAGACTATGGCTACACCTTC.

The J gene is TRBJ2-1, the V gene TRBV2; the D is unclear. The germline gives CDR1 SNHLY, CDR2 FYNNEI. This CDR3 comprises 12 residues. The V and J ends lost 3 bases and 6 bases respectively, with 6 bases between them. For the CDR3, the DNA is TGTGCCAGCAGTGATATGCGCAATGAGCAGTTCTTC. Protein: CASSDMRNEQFF.

The rearrangement links TRBV5-1 to TRBJ2-1, with a weak D call TRBD2 (6 bases). Trimming cost V 5 bases and J 7 bases, with 25 bases left between them. The germline CDR1 and CDR2 sequences are SGHRS and YFSETQ. The CDR3 sequence is 17 residues long. The CDR3 coding sequence is TGCGCCAGCAGTAGAGGGTGGGGTCGGGAGTCGAGAAATGAGCAGTTCTTC. This gives the protein CASSRGWGRESRNEQFF.

CDR3 residues: CASSSDDRGRALYEQYF. The CDR3 coding sequence is TGTGCCAGCAGCTCAGACGACAGGGGCAGGGCGCTCTACGAGCAGTACTTC. This chain joins TRBV7-6 and TRBJ2-7; 8 nucleotides match TRBD1. This CDR3 region has 17 residues. J gave up 3 bases and V 4 bases, and 14 bases lay outside the gene matches. In germline, CDR1 is SGHVS, CDR2 FNYEAQ. The complete variable domain, with remaining parts taken from reference TRBV7-6 and TRBJ2-7, reads GAGVSQSPRYKVTKRGQDVALRCDPISGHVSLYWYRQALGQGPEFLTYFNYEAQQDKSGLPNDRFSAERPEGSISTLTIQRTEQRDSAMYRCASSSDDRGRALYEQYFGPGTRLTVT.

The rearrangement uses TRBV6-6 and TRBJ2-7, with TRBD2 matching 9 bases. V gave up 2 bases and J gave up 0 bases; unmatched junction bases: 2. CDR1 MNHNY and CDR2 SVGAGI come from the germline V gene (reference sequence). CDR3 size: 15 residues. The CDR3 is CASSYSGGSSYEQYF. The CDR3 DNA reads as TGTGCCAGCAGTTACAGCGGGGGGAGCTCCTACGAGCAGTACTTC.

V and J are TRBV7-2 and TRBJ1-1, with unresolved D. Germline CDR1 is SGHTA and CDR2 is FQGNSA. V lost 0 bases and J 0 bases, leaving 8 bases between the germline ends. The CDR3 runs 15 residues. CDR3 region: CASSLAGSLNTEAFF. In DNA, the CDR3 is TGTGCCAGCAGCTTAGCTGGCAGTTTGAACACTGAAGCTTTCTTT.

Note on this clone: An end of the junction differs from the germline gene, which may be a read error. The chain has TRBV7-2 and TRBJ2-5, with TRBD2 as a possible D gene (7 bases). CDR3 length: 13 amino acids. Germline CDR1 reads SGHTA; CDR2 reads FQGNSA. The CDR3 DNA is TGTGCCAGCAGCTTAGAGTGGCGGGGGCAGTTAGACTTC. Translating gives CASSLEWRGQLDF.

The chain carries TRBV28 and TRBJ2-7, with D possibly TRBD2 on 6 matching bases. V was shortened by 5 bases and J by 3 bases, with 17 bases between the two germline ends. The CDR3 totals 15 residues. CDR1 and CDR2 (germline): MDHEN, SYDVKM. In nucleotides, the CDR3 is TGTGCCAGCAGTCTAGGTTCGGAGGGAAGCTACGAGCAGTACTTC. This gives the protein CASSLGSEGSYEQYF.

CDR3 protein: CASSELLGHQPQHF. DNA for the CDR3: TGTGCCAGCAGTGAATTATTGGGCCACCAGCCCCAGCATTTT. The chain links TRBV6-1 to TRBJ1-5; no reliable D call. The germline V gene encodes CDR1 MNHNS and CDR2 SASEGT. V was pared by 2 bases and J by 7 bases, with 12 bases between. The CDR3 loop spans 14 amino acids.

This clone was detected only once. The chain carries TRBV7-8 and TRBJ2-7; tentatively, D is TRBD1 or TRBD2 (5 bases each). V lost 5 bases to trimming and J lost 2 bases, with 13 bases between them. The CDR3 runs to 14 residues. Germline CDR1 SGHVS, CDR2 FQNEAQ. CDR3 sequence (DNA): TGTGCCAGCAGCGAGGGGACCGTTCCCTACGAGCAGTACTTC. Its protein is CASSEGTVPYEQYF.

The chain recombines TRBV5-4 with TRBJ1-2, with TRBD1 matching 8 bases. Germline V lookup: CDR1 SGHNT, CDR2 YYREEE (reference sequence). The CDR3 spans 14 residues. V lost 6 bases and J lost 3; bases outside the gene matches: 7. CDR3 nucleotides: TGTGCCAGCACCCCACAGGGGGGGGACTATGGCTACACCTTC. As protein: CASTPQGGDYGYTF.

This clone appeared once. V usage is TRBV5-1 and J usage is TRBJ2-5; 8 bases line up with TRBD1. Germline V lookup: CDR1 SGHRS, CDR2 YFSETQ. The CDR3 extends over 14 amino acids. V was clipped by 4 bases and J by 4 bases; unmatched bases: 6. CDR3 region: CASSGGQGVETQYF. The CDR3, as DNA: TGCGCCAGCAGCGGCGGACAGGGAGTAGAGACCCAGTACTTC.

This sequence joins TRBV27 and TRBJ2-3; no definite D call. Trimming shortened V by 0 bases and J by 3 bases, and 7 bases separated the two germline ends. CDR3 length: 14 amino acids. The V gene's germline CDR1 is MNHEY and CDR2 SMNVEV (reference sequence). The CDR3 sequence is CASSLSESTDTQYF. The CDR3 DNA is TGTGCCAGCAGTTTATCCGAGTCTACAGATACGCAGTATTTT.

CDR3 loop: CASSSADSQETQYF. In nucleotides, the CDR3 is TGTGCCAGCAGCTCGGCGGACAGCCAAGAGACCCAGTACTTC. This chain links TRBV7-8 with TRBJ2-5, with D perhaps matching TRBD1 (6 bases). Deletions cut 4 bases from V and 1 base from J, with 10 bases between. CDR1 SGHVS and CDR2 FQNEAQ come from the germline V gene. The CDR3 extends over 14 amino acids.

The chain links TRBV10-2 to TRBJ2-2; D is possibly TRBD1 (6 bases). CDR1 and CDR2 from the germline V gene are WSHSY and SAAADI. V was shortened by 6 bases and J by 7 bases, with 15 bases between the two germline ends. The CDR3 contains 14 residues. The chain's CDR3 is CASRDPGRGGELFF. The CDR3 nucleotides read TGCGCCAGCAGAGACCCGGGCAGGGGCGGGGAGCTGTTTTTT.

This CDR3 is CASGPWGVEAFF. The CDR3 DNA sequence: TGTGCCAGCGGACCGTGGGGGGTAGAAGCTTTCTTT. The rearrangement links TRBV28 to TRBJ1-1; D is perhaps TRBD1 (5 bases). The V end lost 8 bases, the J end lost 8 bases, and 15 bases lay between the germline ends. The germline gives CDR1 MDHEN, CDR2 SYDVKM. The length of the CDR3 is 12 residues.

The chain combines TRBV4-1 with TRBJ1-4, with D unresolved. This CDR3 region has 14 residues. V was trimmed by 2 bases and J by 7 bases, leaving 11 bases between them. CDR1 and CDR2 from the germline V gene are MGHRA and YSYEKL. CDR3 in DNA: TGCGCCAGCAGCCAAACCCCAGAGTCTGAAAAACTGTTTTTT. This sequence encodes CASSQTPESEKLFF.

This chain connects TRBV10-3 to TRBJ2-4; TRBD2 is a possible D gene (5 bases). The CDR3 covers 14 residues. V lost 7 bases and J lost 3, with 13 bases in between. Germline V lookup: CDR1 ENHRY, CDR2 SYGVKD. The CDR3 here is CAITPGEDKNIQYF. The CDR3 coding sequence is TGTGCCATCACACCCGGGGAAGACAAAAACATTCAGTACTTC.

J is TRBJ1-4 and V is TRBV7-9; weak D call: TRBD1 (6 bases). The germline CDR1 and CDR2 sequences are SEHNR and FQNEAQ (reference sequence). Trimming took off 4 bases at V and 3 bases at J, with 12 bases between the two ends. CDR3 size: 15 residues. CDR3 sequence (DNA): TGTGCCAGCAGCTCTCACAGGGATCCTAATGAAAAACTGTTTTTT. This codes for CASSSHRDPNEKLFF.

About this clone itself: The identical CDR3 is also encoded by other nucleotide sequences in the sample. V usage is TRBV5-8 and J usage is TRBJ2-7; tentatively, D is TRBD2 (5 bases). Germline V gene lookup returns CDR1 SGHTS and CDR2 YDEGEE. The CDR3 runs to 14 residues. The V end lost 2 bases, the J end lost 0 bases, and 9 bases lay between the germline ends. CDR3 nucleotides: TGTGCCAGCAGCTTAGCGGAATCCTCCTACGAGCAGTACTTC. It specifies CASSLAESSYEQYF.